The rows below give T cell receptor beta chains drawn from one sample of a study of blood T cells in healthy people across ages. TCRdb re-called the 5' RACE reads with MiXCR, one entry per CDR3 protein. Among 700,000 to 800,000 distinct CDR3 sequences listed, about 40% were seen once. Material: blood. Receptor source: a woman aged 55-69 years in good health. Each CDR3 is given with its conserved first and last residue. The D gene is left open where the match is weak. Size tells how often a clone was seen (once, few, many) or the class of an expanded clone, and some rows leave it out.

j_gene	abundance	v_gene	d_gene	CDR3aa	CDR3nt
TRBJ2-5	NA	TRBV3-1	NA	CASSQLGTQYF	TGTGCCAGCAGCCAATTGGGGACCCAGTACTTC
TRBJ2-1	few	TRBV5-6	NA	CASSLAGAISYNEQFF	TGTGCCAGCAGCTTGGCCGGCGCTATCTCCTACAATGAGCAGTTCTTC
TRBJ1-2	NA	TRBV7-9	NA	CASSLGEAINYGYTF	TGTGCCAGCAGCTTAGGGGAGGCAATTAACTATGGCTACACCTTC
TRBJ2-3	once	TRBV4-2	TRBD2	CASSQERTSVPDTQYF	TGTGCCAGCAGCCAAGAACGGACTAGCGTTCCAGATACGCAGTATTTT
TRBJ2-7	few	TRBV4-3	TRBD2	CASSRALTSGEQYF	TGCGCCAGCAGCCGAGCTCTTACTAGCGGCGAGCAGTACTTC
TRBJ1-1	NA	TRBV9	TRBD1	CASSPQGPANTEAFF	TGTGCCAGCAGCCCACAGGGGCCCGCGAACACTGAAGCTTTCTTT
TRBJ1-2	NA	TRBV12-3/TRBV12-4	NA	CASTNQPATRGKRYGYTF	TGTGCCAGCACCAACCAACCCGCGACCAGGGGAAAAAGATATGGCTACACCTTC
TRBJ2-4	NA	TRBV4-3	NA	CASSQEAGVRQQYF	TGCGCCAGCAGCCAAGAAGCTGGAGTACGACAGCAGTACTTC
TRBJ1-4	once	TRBV11-2	NA	CASSLGGRTATNEKLFF	TGTGCCAGCAGCTTAGGAGGTAGAACGGCAACTAATGAAAAACTGTTTTTT
TRBJ2-5	NA	TRBV12-3/TRBV12-4	NA	CASSAGGPQETQYF	TGTGCCAGCAGTGCCGGGGGACCCCAAGAGACCCAGTACTTC
TRBJ2-7	NA	TRBV20-1	TRBD2	CSARDGASGVYSYEQYF	TGCAGTGCTAGAGATGGAGCTAGCGGGGTTTATTCCTACGAGCAGTACTTC
TRBJ2-1	few	TRBV3-1	TRBD2	CASSHPGLAGEQFF	TGTGCCAGCAGCCATCCAGGACTAGCAGGCGAGCAGTTCTTC
TRBJ1-5	NA	TRBV5-1	NA	CASSLFPDNQPQHF	TGCGCCAGCAGCTTGTTCCCGGACAATCAGCCCCAGCATTTT
TRBJ1-6	NA	TRBV28	NA	CASTAGSSPPHF	TGTGCCAGCACCGCAGGGTCTTCACCCCCCCACTTT
TRBJ1-2	NA	TRBV6-2/TRBV6-3	NA	CASSYDAGWYYGYTF	TGTGCCAGCAGCTACGACGCCGGTTGGTACTATGGCTACACCTTC
TRBJ2-7	many	TRBV5-1	NA	CASLDTQSYEQYF	TGCGCCAGCCTGGACACACAATCCTACGAGCAGTACTTC